This T cell receptor (beta chain) was captured by sequencing in a study of vaccination and CD4 T cells after COVID-19. Whole-study findings and limits: Median SARS-CoV-2-reactive clonotype numbers went up from about 20 to 38, but not significantly. Among convalescent patients, a median roughly 90% of reactive clones emerged only after vaccination.

The Oncomine TCR Beta short-read assay sequenced DNA from cultured CD4+ T cells. TCRdb re-called the PCR reads with MiXCR, one entry per CDR3 protein. The sample yields about 12,000 distinct CDR3 sequences, roughly 21% seen once. A note on this clonotype: The antigen remains undetermined.

The treatment: approximately 9-day PBMC culture with coronavirus spike peptide pools or control peptides (ViraFEST assay). In the ViraFEST assay, peptide-pool expansion preceded TCR sequencing of expanded clonotypes. About 1.8 million PBMCs went into each well for culture with around 9.2 IU/ml IL-2 and about 10 ug/ml peptide pools. The receptor comes from a human donor who received a COVID-19 vaccine. Sequences were derived from CD4+ T cells from blood, cultured in vitro, sampled before SARS-CoV-2 vaccination.

This chain's CDR3 is CASSQDPGQGIGQYF. The CDR3 DNA follows: TGCGCCAGCAGTCAGGATCCGGGACAGGGGATAGGACAGTACTTC. V gene TRBV5-1 combines with J gene TRBJ2-7; 10 positions match TRBD1. There are 15 residues in the CDR3. The germline gives CDR1 SGHRS, CDR2 YFSETQ. V lost 5 bases to trimming and J lost 10 bases; unmatched junction nucleotides: 15.